This record concerns one T cell receptor beta chain sequence. These data are taken from a study of blood T cell repertoires in COVID-19. Study in general: Samples of COVID-19 (acute and convalescent) were obtained from the United States, Italy and Spain.

CDR1 DFQATT and CDR2 SNEGSKA come from the germline V gene (reference sequence). V was clipped by 3 bases and J by 7 bases, with 10 bases between them. The CDR3 has 13 residues. Here immunoSEQ multiplex PCR was the method, and the copy in TCRdb shows in-frame clones only, minus some. The sample lists 300,000 to 400,000 clones, over 70% occurring once. This sequence originates from a young man who had recovered from COVID-19. V gene TRBV20-1 combines with J gene TRBJ1-6; D uncertain. Sequenced input: PBMCs or T cells enriched from blood (not recorded which). The CDR3 nucleotides are TGCAGTGCTAGTGGGCCGCGGAATTCACCCCTCCACTTT. It codes for CSASGPRNSPLHF.